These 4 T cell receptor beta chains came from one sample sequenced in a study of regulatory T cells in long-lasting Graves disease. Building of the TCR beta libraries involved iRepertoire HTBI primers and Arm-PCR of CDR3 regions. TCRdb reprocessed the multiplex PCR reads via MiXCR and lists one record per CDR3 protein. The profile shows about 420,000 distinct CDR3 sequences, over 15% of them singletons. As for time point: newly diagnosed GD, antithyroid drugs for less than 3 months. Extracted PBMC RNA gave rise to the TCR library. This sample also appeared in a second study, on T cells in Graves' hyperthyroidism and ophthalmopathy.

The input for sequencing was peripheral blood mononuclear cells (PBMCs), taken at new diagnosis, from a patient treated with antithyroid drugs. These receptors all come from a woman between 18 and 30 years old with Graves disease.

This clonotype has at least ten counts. The CDR3 region is CASSRNGQLQETQYF. CDR3 in DNA: TGTGCCAGCAGCAGAAATGGACAACTCCAAGAGACCCAGTACTTC. V and J are TRBV7-3 and TRBJ2-5, with a tentative D call TRBD1 (5 bases). The CDR3 is 15 residues long. Trimming removed 5 bases from V and 1 base from J, with 14 bases in between. Per the germline V gene, CDR1 is SGHTA and CDR2 is FQGTGA.

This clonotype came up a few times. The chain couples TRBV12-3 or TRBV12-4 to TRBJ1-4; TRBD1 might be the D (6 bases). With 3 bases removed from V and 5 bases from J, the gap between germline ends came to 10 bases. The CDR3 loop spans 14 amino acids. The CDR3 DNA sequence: TGTGCCAGCAGTTTTTCCGGGGGCAATGAAAAACTGTTTTTT. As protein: CASSFSGGNEKLFF.

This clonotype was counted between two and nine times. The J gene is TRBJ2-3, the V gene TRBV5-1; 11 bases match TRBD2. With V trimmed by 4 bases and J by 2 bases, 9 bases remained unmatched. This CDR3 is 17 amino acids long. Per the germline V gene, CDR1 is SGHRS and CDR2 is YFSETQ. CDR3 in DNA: TGCGCCAGCAGCATGGGACCGGGACTAGCGGTCACAGATACGCAGTATTTT. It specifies CASSMGPGLAVTDTQYF.

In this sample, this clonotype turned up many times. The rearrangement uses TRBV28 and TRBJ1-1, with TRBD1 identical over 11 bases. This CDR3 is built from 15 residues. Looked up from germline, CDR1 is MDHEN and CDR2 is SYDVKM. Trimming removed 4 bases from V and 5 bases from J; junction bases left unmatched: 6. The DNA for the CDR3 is TGTGCCAGCAGTTCCCGGGACAGGGGGGTAACTGAAGCTTTCTTT. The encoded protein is CASSSRDRGVTEAFF.